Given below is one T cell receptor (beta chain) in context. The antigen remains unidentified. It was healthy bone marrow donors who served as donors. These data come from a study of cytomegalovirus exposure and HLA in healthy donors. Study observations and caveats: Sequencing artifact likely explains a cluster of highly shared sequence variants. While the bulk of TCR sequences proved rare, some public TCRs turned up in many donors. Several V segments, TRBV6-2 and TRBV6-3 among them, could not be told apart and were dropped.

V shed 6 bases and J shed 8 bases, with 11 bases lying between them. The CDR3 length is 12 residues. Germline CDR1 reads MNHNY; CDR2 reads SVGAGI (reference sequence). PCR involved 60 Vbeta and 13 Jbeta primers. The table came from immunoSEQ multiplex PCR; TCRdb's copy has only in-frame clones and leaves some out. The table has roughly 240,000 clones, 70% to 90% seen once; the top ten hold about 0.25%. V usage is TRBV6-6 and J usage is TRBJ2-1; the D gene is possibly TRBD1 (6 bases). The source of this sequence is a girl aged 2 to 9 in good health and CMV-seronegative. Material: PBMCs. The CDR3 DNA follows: TGTGCCAGCAGAGGGGACACTTATGAGCAGTTCTTC. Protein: CASRGDTYEQFF.